This T cell receptor beta chain was identified in a study of identical twins. The sample holds one count of this clonotype. Its antigen is as yet unknown. TCRdb ran MiXCR on the 5' RACE reads and lists one entry per CDR3 protein. The table shows under 900,000 distinct CDR3 sequences, with 18% occurring only once. The study, taken as a whole, reports: Invariant MAIT and iNKT cells are populations that could partly confound zero-insertion analyses.

The CDR3 loop spans 15 amino acids. Germline V lookup: CDR1 KGHSH, CDR2 LQKENI. Trimming left V 8 bases short and J 7 bases short, with 21 bases between. These records were also assigned to another study, of T cells expressing NK-cell markers.

This chain uses TRBV18 with TRBJ2-1; a weak D match, TRBD2 (6 bases). This sequence originates from a woman aged 18-35 years in good health. The sequenced sample consisted of PBMCs. Written as DNA, the CDR3 is TGTGCCAGCAACCTCTGGCCTAGCGAGCCGAATGAGCAGTTCTTC. Its protein product is CASNLWPSEPNEQFF.